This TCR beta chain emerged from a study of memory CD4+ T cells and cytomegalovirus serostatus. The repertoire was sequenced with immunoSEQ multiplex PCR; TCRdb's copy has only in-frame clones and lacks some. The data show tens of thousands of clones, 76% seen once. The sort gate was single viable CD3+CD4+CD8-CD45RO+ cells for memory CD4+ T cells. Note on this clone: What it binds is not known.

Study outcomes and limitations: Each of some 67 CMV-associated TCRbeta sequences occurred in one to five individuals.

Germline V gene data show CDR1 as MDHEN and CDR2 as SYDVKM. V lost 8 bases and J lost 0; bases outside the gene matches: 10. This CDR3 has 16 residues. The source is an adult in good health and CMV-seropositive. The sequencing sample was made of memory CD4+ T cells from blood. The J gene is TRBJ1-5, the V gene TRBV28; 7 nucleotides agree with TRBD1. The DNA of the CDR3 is TGTGCCAGCGGCCGGGACAGTTACTATAGCAATCAGCCCCAGCATTTT. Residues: CASGRDSYYSNQPQHF.